The T cell receptor beta chain described here comes from a study of PD-1 blockade in classical Hodgkin lymphoma. The overall study: Every 2 weeks, patients got 3 mg/kg intravenous nivolumab.

All trial patients relapsed after autologous stem cell transplantation. The length of the CDR3 is 18 residues. Trimming took 4 bases from V and 2 from J; bases not matched to a gene: 11. The germline CDR1 and CDR2 sequences are SGHTS and YDEGEE. TCRdb keeps only in-frame clones here, not all; method: immunoSEQ multiplex PCR. The repertoire holds 55,000 to 80,000 clones, with around 88% as singletons. Regarding this clone: Its antigen is unidentified.

General observations from the study: Relapsed/refractory patients reportedly had the lowest baseline TCR diversity, below newly diagnosed patients, who were below healthy donors. Underlying causes for the observed repertoire differences were not defined, possibly disease activity or prior therapy.

This sequence originates from a human donor with classical Hodgkin lymphoma. Sequencing used peripheral blood mononuclear cells (PBMCs), obtained at baseline. The V call is TRBV5-8, the J call TRBJ1-4; 10 bases map to TRBD1. The CDR3 is CASSHHRDRGFTNEKLFF. The DNA for the CDR3 is TGTGCCAGCAGCCATCATAGGGACAGGGGATTCACTAATGAAAAACTGTTTTTT.